This T cell receptor beta chain was recorded in a study of blood T cell repertoires in COVID-19. On the study more broadly: Acute and convalescent COVID-19 specimens originated in the United States, Italy and Spain.

In the authors' methods: Counts of nucleated cells, estimated from reference gene primer amplification, were obtained. TCRdb's table, derived via immunoSEQ multiplex PCR, lists solely in-frame clones and lacks some. V and J calls and clone size are given by that table; D and trimming were obtained from the DNA. The data contain about 110,000 clones, approximately 78% of them seen just once; the ten biggest clones take up 7% to 9.5%. This CDR3 region has 12 residues. Trimming at V came to 7 bases and at J to 7 bases, leaving 2 bases not matched to a gene. Germline V gene lookup returns CDR1 GTSNPN and CDR2 SVGIG (reference sequence).

This sequence originates from a man between 65 and 80 years old with acute or convalescent COVID-19. The sequenced material came from peripheral blood. The chain uses TRBV30 and TRBJ1-6, with 9 bases identical to TRBD1. The CDR3 region has the DNA TGTGCCTTAGACAGGGGGAATTCACCCCTCCACTTT. Protein sequence: CALDRGNSPLHF.